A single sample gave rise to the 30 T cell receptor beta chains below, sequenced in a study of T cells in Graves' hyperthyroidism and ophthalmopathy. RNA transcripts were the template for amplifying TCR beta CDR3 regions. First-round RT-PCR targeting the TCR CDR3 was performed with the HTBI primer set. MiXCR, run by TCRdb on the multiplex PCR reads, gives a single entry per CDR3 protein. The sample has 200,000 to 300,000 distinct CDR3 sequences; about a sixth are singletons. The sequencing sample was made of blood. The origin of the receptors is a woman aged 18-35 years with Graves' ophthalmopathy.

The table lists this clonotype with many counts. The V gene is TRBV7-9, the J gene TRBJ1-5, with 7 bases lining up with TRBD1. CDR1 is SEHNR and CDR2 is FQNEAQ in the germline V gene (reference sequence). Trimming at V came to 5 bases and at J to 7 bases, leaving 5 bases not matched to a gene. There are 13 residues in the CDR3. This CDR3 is CASSVTGDQPQHF. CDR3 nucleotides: TGTGCCAGCAGCGTAACAGGGGACCAGCCCCAGCATTTT.

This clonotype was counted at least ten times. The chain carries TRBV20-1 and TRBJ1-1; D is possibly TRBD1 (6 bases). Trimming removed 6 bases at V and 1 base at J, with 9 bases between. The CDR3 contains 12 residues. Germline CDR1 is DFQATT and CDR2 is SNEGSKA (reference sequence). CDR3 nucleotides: TGCAGTGCGCAACAGGGGAACACTGAAGCTTTCTTT. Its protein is CSAQQGNTEAFF.

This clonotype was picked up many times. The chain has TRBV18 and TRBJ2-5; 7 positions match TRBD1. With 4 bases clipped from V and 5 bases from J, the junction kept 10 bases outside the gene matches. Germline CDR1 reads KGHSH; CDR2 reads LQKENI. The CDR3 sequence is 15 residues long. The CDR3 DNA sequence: TGTGCCAGCTCACAGGAGACCGGGACAGACGAGACCCAGTACTTC. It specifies CASSQETGTDETQYF.

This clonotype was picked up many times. CDR3 protein: CASRLSSGGEGYTF. In DNA, the CDR3 is TGTGCCAGCAGACTCTCTAGCGGGGGTGAAGGCTACACCTTC. The V gene is TRBV3-1, the J gene TRBJ1-2; D might be TRBD1 (5 bases). Germline CDR1 LGHDT, CDR2 YNNKEL (reference sequence). This CDR3 has 14 amino acids. The V gene lost 6 bases and the J gene lost 8 bases, with 19 bases spanning the gap. Full variable domain (rest looked up from reference TRBV3-1 and TRBJ1-2): DTAVSQTPKYLVTQMGNDKSIKCEQNLGHDTMYWYKQDSKKFLKIMFSYNNKELIINETVPNRFSPKSPDKAHLNLHINSLELGDSAVYFCASRLSSGGEGYTFGSGTRLTVV.

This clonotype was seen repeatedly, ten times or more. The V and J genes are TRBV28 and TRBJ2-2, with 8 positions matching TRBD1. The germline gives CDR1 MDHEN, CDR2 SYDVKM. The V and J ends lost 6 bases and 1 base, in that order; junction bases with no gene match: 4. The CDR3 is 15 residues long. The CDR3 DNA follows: TGTGCCAGCAGAACCGGGACAGGGAACACCGGGGAGCTGTTTTTT. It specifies CASRTGTGNTGELFF.

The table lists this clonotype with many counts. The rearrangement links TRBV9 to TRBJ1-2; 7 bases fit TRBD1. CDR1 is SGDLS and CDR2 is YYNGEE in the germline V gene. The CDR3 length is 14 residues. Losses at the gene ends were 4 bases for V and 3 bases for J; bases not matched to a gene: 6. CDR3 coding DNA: TGTGCCAGCAGCCCTCGGGACAGTGACTATGGCTACACCTTC. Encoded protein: CASSPRDSDYGYTF.

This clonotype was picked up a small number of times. The CDR3 loop is CASSYSLFHQTNTGELFF. CDR3 sequence (DNA): TGTGCCAGCAGTTACTCGCTATTCCACCAAACGAACACCGGGGAGCTGTTTTTT. This chain uses TRBV6-5 with TRBJ2-2, with D uncertain. Trimming stripped 0 bases from V and 0 bases from J, with 14 bases between. CDR1 and CDR2 (germline): MNHEY, SVGAGI. CDR3 length: 18 amino acids.

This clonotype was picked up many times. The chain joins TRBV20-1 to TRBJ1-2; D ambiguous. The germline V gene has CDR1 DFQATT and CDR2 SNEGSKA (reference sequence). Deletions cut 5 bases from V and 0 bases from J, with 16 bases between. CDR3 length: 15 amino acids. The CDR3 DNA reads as TGCAGTGCTCGACGGAGCGACGCAGCTAACTATGGCTACACCTTC. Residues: CSARRSDAANYGYTF.

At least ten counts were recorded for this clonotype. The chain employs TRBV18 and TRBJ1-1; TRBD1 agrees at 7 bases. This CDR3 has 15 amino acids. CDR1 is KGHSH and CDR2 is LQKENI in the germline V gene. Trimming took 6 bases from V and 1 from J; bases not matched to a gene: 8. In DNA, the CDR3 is TGTGCCAGCTCGGTAACCGGGACAGAGAACACTGAAGCTTTCTTT. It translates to CASSVTGTENTEAFF.

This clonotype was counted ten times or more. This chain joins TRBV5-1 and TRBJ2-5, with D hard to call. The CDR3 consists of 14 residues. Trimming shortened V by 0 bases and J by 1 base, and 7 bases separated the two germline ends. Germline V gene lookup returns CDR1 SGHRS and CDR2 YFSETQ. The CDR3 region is CASSLVSAQETQYF. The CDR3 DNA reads TGCGCCAGCAGCTTGGTCTCAGCCCAAGAGACCCAGTACTTC. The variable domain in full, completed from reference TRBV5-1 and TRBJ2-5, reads KAGVTQTPRYLIKTRGQQVTLSCSPISGHRSVSWYQQTPGQGLQFLFEYFSETQRNKGNFPGRFSGRQFSNSRSEMNVSTLELGDSALYLCASSLVSAQETQYFGPGTRLLVL.

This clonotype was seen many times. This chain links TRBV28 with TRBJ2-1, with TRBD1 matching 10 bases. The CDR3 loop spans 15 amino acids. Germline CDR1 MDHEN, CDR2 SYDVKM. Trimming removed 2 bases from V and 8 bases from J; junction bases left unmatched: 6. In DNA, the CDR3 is TGTGCCAGCAGTTTAGGACAGGGGGTTGGAGATGAGCAGTTCTTC. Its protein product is CASSLGQGVGDEQFF.

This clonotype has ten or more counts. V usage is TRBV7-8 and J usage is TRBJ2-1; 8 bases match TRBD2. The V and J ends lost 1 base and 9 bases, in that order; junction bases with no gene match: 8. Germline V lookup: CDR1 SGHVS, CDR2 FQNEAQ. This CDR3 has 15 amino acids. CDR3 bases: TGTGCCAGCAGCTTAGAACTAGCGGAGGGGGGTGAGCAGTTCTTC. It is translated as CASSLELAEGGEQFF.

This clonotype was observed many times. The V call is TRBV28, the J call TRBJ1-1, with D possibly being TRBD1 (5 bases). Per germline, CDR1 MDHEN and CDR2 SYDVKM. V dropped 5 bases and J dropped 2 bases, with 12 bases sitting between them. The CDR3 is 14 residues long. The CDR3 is CASSLDRVNTEAFF. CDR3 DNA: TGTGCCAGCAGTCTCGACAGAGTAAACACTGAAGCTTTCTTT.

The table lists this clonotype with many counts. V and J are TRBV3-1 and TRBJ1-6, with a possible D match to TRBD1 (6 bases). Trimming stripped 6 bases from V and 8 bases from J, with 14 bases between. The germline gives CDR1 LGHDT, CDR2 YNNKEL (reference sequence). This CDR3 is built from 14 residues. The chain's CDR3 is CASSPQGSDSPLHF. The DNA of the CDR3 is TGTGCCAGCAGTCCTCAGGGGTCCGATTCACCCCTCCACTTT.

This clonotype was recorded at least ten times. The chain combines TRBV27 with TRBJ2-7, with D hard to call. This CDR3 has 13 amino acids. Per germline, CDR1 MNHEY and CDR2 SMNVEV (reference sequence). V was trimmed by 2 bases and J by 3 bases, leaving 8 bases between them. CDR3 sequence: CASSLTQNYEQYF. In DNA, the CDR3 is TGTGCCAGCAGTTTAACACAGAACTACGAGCAGTACTTC.

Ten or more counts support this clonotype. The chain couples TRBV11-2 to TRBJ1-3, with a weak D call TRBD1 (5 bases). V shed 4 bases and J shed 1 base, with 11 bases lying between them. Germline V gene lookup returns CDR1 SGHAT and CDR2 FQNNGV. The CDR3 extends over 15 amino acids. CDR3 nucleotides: TGTGCCAGCAGCTCCCAGGGTATTTCTGGAAACACCATATATTTT. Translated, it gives CASSSQGISGNTIYF.

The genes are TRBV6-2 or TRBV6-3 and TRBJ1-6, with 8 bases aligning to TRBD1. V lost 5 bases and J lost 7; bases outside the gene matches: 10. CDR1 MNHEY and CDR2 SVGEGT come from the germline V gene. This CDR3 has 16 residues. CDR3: CASSTFGQGSNSPLHF. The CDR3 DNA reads TGTGCCAGCAGTACATTCGGACAGGGATCGAATTCACCCCTCCACTTT.

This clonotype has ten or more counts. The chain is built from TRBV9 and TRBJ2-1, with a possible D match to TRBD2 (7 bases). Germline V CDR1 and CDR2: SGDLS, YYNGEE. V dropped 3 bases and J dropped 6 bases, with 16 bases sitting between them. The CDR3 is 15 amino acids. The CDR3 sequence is CASSAFWGGGNEQFF. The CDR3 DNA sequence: TGTGCCAGCAGCGCGTTCTGGGGGGGCGGCAATGAGCAGTTCTTC.

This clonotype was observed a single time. CDR3 in DNA: TGTGCCAGTACCTCTTTCCAGGGAAAGGGCTACACCTTC. Translation gives CASTSFQGKGYTF. This chain connects TRBV19 to TRBJ1-2; D might be TRBD1 (5 bases). Trimming shortened V by 7 bases and J by 8 bases, and 17 bases separated the two germline ends. The germline V gene encodes CDR1 LNHDA and CDR2 SQIVND (reference sequence). The CDR3 has 13 amino acids.

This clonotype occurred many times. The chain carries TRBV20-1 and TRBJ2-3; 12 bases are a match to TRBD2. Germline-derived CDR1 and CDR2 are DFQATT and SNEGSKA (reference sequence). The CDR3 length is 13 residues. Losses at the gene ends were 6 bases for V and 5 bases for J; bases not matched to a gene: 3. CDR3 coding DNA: TGCAGTGCCCCACTAGCGGGGGGAGATACGCAGTATTTT. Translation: CSAPLAGGDTQYF.

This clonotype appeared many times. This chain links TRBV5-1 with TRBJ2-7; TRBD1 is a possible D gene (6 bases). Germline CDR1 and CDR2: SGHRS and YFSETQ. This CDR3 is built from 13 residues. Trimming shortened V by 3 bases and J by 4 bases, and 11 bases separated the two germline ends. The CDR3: CASSWDTIYEQYF. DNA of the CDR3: TGCGCCAGCAGCTGGGACACAATATACGAGCAGTACTTC.

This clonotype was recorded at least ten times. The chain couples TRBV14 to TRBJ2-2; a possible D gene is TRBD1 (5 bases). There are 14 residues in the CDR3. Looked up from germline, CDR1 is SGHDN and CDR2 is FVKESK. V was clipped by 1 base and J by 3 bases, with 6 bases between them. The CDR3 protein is CASSQAGYTGELFF. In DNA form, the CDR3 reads TGTGCCAGCAGCCAAGCAGGGTACACCGGGGAGCTGTTTTTT. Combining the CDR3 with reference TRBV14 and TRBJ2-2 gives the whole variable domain EAGVTQFPSHSVIEKGQTVTLRCDPISGHDNLYWYRRVMGKEIKFLLHFVKESKQDESGMPNNRFLAERTGGTYSTLKVQPAELEDSGVYFCASSQAGYTGELFFGEGSRLTVL.

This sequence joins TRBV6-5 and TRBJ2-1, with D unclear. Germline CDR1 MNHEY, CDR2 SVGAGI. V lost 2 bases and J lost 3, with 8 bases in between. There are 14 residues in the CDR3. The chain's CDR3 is CASSYDSNYNEQFF. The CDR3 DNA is TGTGCCAGCAGTTACGACTCGAACTACAATGAGCAGTTCTTC.

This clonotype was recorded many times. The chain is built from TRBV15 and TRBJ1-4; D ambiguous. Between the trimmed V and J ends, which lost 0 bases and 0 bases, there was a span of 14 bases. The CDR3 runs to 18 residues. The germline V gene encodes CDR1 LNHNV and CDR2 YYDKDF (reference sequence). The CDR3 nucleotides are TGTGCCACCAGCAGAGATTGGAGACCAGATGCAACTAATGAAAAACTGTTTTTT. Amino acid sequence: CATSRDWRPDATNEKLFF.

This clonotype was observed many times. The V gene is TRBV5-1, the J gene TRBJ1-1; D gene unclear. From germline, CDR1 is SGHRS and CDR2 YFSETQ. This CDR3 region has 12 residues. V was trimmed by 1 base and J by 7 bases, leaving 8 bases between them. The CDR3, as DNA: TGCGCCAGCAGCTTGCGGGGTTATGAAGCTTTCTTT. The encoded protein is CASSLRGYEAFF.

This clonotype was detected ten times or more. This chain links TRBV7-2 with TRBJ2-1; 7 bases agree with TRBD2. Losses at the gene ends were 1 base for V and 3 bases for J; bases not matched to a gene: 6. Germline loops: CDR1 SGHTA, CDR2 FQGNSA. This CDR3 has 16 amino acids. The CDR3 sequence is CASSLGGGLDYNEQFF. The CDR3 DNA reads TGTGCCAGCAGCTTAGGGGGGGGTTTGGACTACAATGAGCAGTTCTTC.

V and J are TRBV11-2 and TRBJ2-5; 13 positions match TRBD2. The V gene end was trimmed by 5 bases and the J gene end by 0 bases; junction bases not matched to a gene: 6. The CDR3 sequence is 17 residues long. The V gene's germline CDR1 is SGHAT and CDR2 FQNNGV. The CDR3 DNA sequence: TGTGCCAGCAGCCCTCGGACTAGCGGGGGACACCAAGAGACCCAGTACTTC. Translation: CASSPRTSGGHQETQYF.

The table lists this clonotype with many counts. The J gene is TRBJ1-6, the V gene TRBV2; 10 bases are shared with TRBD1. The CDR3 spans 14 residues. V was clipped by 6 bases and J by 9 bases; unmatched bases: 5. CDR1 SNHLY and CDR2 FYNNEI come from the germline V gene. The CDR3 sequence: CASRPGQGSSPLHF. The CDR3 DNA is TGTGCCAGCAGACCGGGACAGGGGAGTTCACCCCTCCACTTT.

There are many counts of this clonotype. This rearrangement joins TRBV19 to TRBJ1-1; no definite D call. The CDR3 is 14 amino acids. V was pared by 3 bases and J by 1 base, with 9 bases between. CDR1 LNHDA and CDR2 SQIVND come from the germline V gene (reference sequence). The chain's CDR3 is CASSIGRENTEAFF. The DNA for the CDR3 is TGTGCCAGTAGTATCGGGAGGGAGAACACTGAAGCTTTCTTT.

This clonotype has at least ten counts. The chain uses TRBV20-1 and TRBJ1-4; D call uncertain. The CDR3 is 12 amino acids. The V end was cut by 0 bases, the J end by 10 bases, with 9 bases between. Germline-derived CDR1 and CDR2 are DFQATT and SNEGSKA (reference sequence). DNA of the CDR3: TGCAGTGCTAGAGATCCAAACGTAAAACTGTTTTTT. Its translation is CSARDPNVKLFF.